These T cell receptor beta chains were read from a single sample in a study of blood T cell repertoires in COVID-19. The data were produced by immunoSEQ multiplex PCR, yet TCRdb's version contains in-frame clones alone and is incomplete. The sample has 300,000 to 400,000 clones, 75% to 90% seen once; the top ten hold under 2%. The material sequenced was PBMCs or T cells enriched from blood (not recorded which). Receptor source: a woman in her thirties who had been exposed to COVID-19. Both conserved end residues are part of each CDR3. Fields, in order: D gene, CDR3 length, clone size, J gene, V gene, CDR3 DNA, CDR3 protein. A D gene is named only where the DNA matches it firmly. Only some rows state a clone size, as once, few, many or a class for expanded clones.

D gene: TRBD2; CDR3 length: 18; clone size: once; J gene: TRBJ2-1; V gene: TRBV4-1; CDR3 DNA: TGCGCCAGCAGCCAAGAGCCGGGGAGCGGGGGGCCTCTCAATGAGCAGTTCTTC; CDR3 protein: CASSQEPGSGGPLNEQFF
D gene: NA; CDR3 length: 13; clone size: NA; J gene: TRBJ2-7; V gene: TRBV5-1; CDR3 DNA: TGCGCCAGCAGCTTGTCACAGGACTACGAGCAGTACTTC; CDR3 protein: CASSLSQDYEQYF
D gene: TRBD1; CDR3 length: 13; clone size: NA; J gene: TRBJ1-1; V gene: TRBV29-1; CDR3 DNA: TGCAGCGTCCTGGGACAGGGGAACACTGAAGCTTTCTTT; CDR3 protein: CSVLGQGNTEAFF
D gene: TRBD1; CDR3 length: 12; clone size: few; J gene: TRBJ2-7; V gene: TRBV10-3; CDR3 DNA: TGTGCCATCAGGGACAGGGCGGACGAGCAGTACTTC; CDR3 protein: CAIRDRADEQYF
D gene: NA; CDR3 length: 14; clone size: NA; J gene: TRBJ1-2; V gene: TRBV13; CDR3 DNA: TGTGCCAGCAGCTTAAGGGGGGGTCCCTATGGCTACACCTTC; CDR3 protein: CASSLRGGPYGYTF
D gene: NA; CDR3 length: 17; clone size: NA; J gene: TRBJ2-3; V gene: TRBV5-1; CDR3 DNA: TGCGCCAGCAGCTTATACGGGGGGCCCGCGGTGGCAGATACGCAGTATTTT; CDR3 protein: CASSLYGGPAVADTQYF
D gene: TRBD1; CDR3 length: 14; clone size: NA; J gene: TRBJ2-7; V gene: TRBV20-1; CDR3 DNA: TGCAGTGCTAGTGGACAGGGCGGTGGTTACGAGCAGTACTTC; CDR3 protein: CSASGQGGGYEQYF
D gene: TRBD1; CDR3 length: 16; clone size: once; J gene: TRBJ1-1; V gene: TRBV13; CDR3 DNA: TGTGCCAGCAGCTACCCCGGGACAGGGTATAACACTGAAGCTTTCTTT; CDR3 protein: CASSYPGTGYNTEAFF
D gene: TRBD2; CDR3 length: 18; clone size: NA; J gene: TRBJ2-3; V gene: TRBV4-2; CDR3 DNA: TGTGCCAGCAGCCAAGTTAGCGGGAGCAACATTGGGACAGATACGCAGTATTTT; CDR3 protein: CASSQVSGSNIGTDTQYF
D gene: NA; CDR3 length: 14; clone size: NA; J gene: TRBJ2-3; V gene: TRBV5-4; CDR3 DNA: TGTGCCAGCGGGACGGGACTCGGCGCAGATACGCAGTATTTT; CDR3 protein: CASGTGLGADTQYF
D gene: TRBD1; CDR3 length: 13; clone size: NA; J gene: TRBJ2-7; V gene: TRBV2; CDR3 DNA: TGTGCCAGCAGTCCCCAGACAGGGGCCGAGCAGTACTTC; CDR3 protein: CASSPQTGAEQYF
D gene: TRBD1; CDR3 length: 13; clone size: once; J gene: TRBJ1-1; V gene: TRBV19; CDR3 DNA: TGTGCCAGTTCCAACAGGGGGAACACTGAAGCTTTCTTT; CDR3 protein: CASSNRGNTEAFF
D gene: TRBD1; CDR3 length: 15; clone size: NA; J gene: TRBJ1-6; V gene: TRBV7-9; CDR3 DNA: TGTGCCAGCAGCCGGGACACGTGGCAGGGGGAACCCCTCCACTTT; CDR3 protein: CASSRDTWQGEPLHF
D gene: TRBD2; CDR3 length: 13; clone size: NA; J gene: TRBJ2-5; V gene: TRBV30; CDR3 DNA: TGTGCCTGGAGTTCCCGGGGGGGAGAGACCCAGTACTTC; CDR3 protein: CAWSSRGGETQYF
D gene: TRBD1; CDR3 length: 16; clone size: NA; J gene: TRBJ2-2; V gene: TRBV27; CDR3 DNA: TGTGCCAGCAGTTTATCCGAAGGACAGGGGGCCGGGGAGCTGTTTTTT; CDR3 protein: CASSLSEGQGAGELFF
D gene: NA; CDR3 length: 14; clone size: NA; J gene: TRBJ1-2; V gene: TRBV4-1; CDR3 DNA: TGCGCCAGCAGCCATGGGGACATCAACTATGGCTACACCTTC; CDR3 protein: CASSHGDINYGYTF
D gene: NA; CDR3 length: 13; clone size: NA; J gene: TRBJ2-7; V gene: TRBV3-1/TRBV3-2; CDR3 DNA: TGTGCCAGCAGCCAAGATGAACGGAGTGGCGGGTACTTC; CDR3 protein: CASSQDERSGGYF
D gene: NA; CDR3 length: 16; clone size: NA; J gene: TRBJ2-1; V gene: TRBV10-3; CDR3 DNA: TGTGCCATCAGTCCCAGACAGGCTCTCTCCTACAATGAGCAGTTCTTC; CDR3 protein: CAISPRQALSYNEQFF
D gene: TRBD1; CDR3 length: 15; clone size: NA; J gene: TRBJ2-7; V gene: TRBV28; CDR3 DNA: TGTGCCAGCAGTTCCCCCCCCAGGGGGTTTGAAGAGCAGTACTTC; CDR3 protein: CASSSPPRGFEEQYF
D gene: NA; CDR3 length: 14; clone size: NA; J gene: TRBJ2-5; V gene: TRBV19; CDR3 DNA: TGTGCCAGTAGTACAGGATCCTTCCAAGAGACCCAGTACTTC; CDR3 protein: CASSTGSFQETQYF
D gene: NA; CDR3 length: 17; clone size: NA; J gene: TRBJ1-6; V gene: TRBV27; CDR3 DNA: TGTGCCAGCAGTTTAGAAGGGTGGTACAGGGATAATTCACCCCTCCACTTT; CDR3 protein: CASSLEGWYRDNSPLHF
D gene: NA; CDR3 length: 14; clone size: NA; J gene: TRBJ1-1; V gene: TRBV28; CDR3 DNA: TGTGCCACCCTTACCCCGACAGGGAACACTGAAGCTTTCTTT; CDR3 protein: CATLTPTGNTEAFF
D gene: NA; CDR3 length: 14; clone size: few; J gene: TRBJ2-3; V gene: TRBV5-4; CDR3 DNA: TGTGCCAGCAGCTTGAGTTTAGCGGCAGATACGCAGTATTTT; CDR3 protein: CASSLSLAADTQYF
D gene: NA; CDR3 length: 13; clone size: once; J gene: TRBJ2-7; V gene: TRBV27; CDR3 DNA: TGTGCCAGCAGTGCGCGCGCCTTATACGAGCAGTACTTC; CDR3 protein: CASSARALYEQYF
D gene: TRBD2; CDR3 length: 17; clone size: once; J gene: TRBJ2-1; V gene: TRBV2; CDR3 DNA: TGTGCCAGCGGAGGCCGGCGTAGCGGGGGGAACTACAATGAGCAGTTCTTC; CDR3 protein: CASGGRRSGGNYNEQFF
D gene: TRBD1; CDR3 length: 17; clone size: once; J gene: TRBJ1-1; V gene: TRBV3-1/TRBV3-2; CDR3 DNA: TGTGCCAGCAGCCTAGAAACAGGGGGAAGGTCGAACACTGAAGCTTTCTTT; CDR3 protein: CASSLETGGRSNTEAFF
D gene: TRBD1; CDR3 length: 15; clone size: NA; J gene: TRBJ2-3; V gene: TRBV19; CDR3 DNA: TGTGCCAGTAGTATGCTGACAGGGGTGGCAGATACGCAGTATTTT; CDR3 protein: CASSMLTGVADTQYF